This T cell receptor (beta chain) was captured by sequencing in a study of blood T cell repertoires in COVID-19. The overall study: Sample material is recorded as cDNA or gDNA derived from T cells, B-cell-depleted T cells, or PBMCs.

This CDR3 is 14 amino acids long. Germline V gene data show CDR1 as SGHAT and CDR2 as FQNNGV. J gave up 3 bases and V 1 base, and 0 bases lay outside the gene matches. The table lists this clone with a count of one. Ages ranged from about 18 to 90 years, with residence in approximately 23 US areas. Participants had their cohort set by participant-reported clinical history. Original handling: The assay estimated nucleated cells by amplifying reference gene primers. Profiling relied on immunoSEQ multiplex PCR, and the TCRdb table lists in-frame clones only, not all of them. That table gives V, J and clone size, and the DNA gave D and trimming. Of fewer than 300,000 clones listed, 85% are singletons.

This receptor was taken from a woman aged 50 to 60 who had recovered from COVID-19. The material sequenced was PBMCs or T cells enriched from blood (not recorded which). This chain uses TRBV11-2 with TRBJ2-3, with 8 bases fitting TRBD1. The CDR3 loop reads CASSLGQGTDTQYF. The CDR3 DNA reads as TGTGCCAGCAGCTTAGGACAGGGGACAGATACGCAGTATTTT.